This TCR beta chain derives from a study of blood T cell repertoires in COVID-19. Whole-study context: The origin of the acute and convalescent COVID-19 samples was the United States, Italy and Spain. Sources were T cells, B-cell-depleted T cells, or PBMCs; the material itself was cDNA or gDNA.

In the original processing: Amplification of reference gene primers provided the estimated nucleated cell counts. TCRdb keeps only in-frame clones here, not all; method: immunoSEQ multiplex PCR. V and J calls and clone size are given by that table; D and trimming were obtained from the DNA. In the table there are fewer than 500,000 clones, 70% to 90% of which are singletons. Trimming stripped 4 bases from V and 0 bases from J, with 10 bases between. Germline CDR1 reads SGHRS; CDR2 reads YFSETQ. The length of the CDR3 is 15 residues. This sequence was found in a woman aged 25-40 years with active or convalescent COVID-19. The J gene is TRBJ1-4, the V gene TRBV5-1; D unresolved. Sequenced input: peripheral blood. The CDR3 is CASSDRPATNEKLFF. As DNA, the CDR3 is TGCGCCAGCAGCGATCGTCCGGCAACTAATGAAAAACTGTTTTTT.